This T cell receptor beta chain came from a study of blood T cell repertoires in COVID-19. Measured with immunoSEQ multiplex PCR; TCRdb has only the in-frame clones, and not every one. The table records some 120,000 clones, almost 85% of them present only once. With V trimmed by 4 bases and J by 4 bases, 5 bases remained unmatched. Germline CDR1 reads SGDLS; CDR2 reads YYNGEE. CDR3 length: 13 residues. The rearrangement uses TRBV9 and TRBJ2-7; 7 positions agree with TRBD1. The source of this sequence is a woman aged 30 to 39 who had recovered from COVID-19. The sequenced material came from peripheral blood. In DNA, the CDR3 is TGTGCCAGCAGCCGGACAGGATTATACGAGCAGTACTTC. This gives the protein CASSRTGLYEQYF.